What follows is one TCR beta chain and its context. Its antigen is unknown. This record belongs to a study of cytomegalovirus exposure and HLA in healthy donors. CDR3 size: 12 residues. The germline V gene encodes CDR1 KGHSH and CDR2 LQKENI. V gave up 2 bases and J gave up 8 bases, with 9 bases separating them. Study results and limitations: Three chains linked to CMV were shown in vitro to be specific for CMV antigens. Researchers counted roughly 160 TCR beta chains as cytomegalovirus-associated. The study reported that TCR beta sequences accurately predicted HLA-A and HLA-B alleles in most subjects.

The study ran its PCR with 60 Vbeta and 13 Jbeta primers. Produced via immunoSEQ multiplex PCR; TCRdb's table is partial and in-frame only. The data hold roughly 200,000 clones, with about three quarters observed a single time. The V and J genes are TRBV18 and TRBJ2-5; D unclear. This TCR came from a woman in her 30s in good health and CMV-seropositive. The sequenced sample consisted of PBMCs. CDR3 nucleotides: TGTGCCAGCTCACCAAAGGAGCGCACCCAGTACTTC. Amino acid sequence: CASSPKERTQYF.